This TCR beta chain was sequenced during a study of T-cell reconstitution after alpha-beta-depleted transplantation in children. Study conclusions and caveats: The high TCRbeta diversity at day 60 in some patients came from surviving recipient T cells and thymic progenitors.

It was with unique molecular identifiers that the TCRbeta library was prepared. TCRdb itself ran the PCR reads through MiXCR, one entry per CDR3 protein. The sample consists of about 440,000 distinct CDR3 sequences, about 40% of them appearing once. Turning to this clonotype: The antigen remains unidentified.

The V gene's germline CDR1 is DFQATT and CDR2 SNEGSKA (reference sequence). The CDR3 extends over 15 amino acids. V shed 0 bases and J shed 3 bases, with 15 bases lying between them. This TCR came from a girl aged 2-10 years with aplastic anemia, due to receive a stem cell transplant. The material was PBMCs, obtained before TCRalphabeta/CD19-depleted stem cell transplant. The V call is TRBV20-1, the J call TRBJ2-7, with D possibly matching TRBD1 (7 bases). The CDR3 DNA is TGCAGTGCTAGAGATCATCAGGGGGGAGGCTACGAGCAGTACTTC. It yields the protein CSARDHQGGGYEQYF.